The 15 T cell receptor beta chains reported below all come from one sample, sequenced in a study of Ad26.COV2.S vaccination and SARS-CoV-2 variants. Profiling relied on immunoSEQ multiplex PCR, and the TCRdb table lists in-frame clones only, not all of them. This table holds 97,000 or so clones, around 80% found once. The specimen comprised peripheral blood, sampled after recovery from COVID-19. The receptors shown here come from a human donor who had recovered from COVID-19.

The CDR3, as DNA: TGTGCCAGTAGTACCCAGGGGAGCTCCTACAATGAGCAGTTCTTC. Residues: CASSTQGSSYNEQFF. This chain uses TRBV19 with TRBJ2-1; possible D gene TRBD1, 6 bases. The germline V gene encodes CDR1 LNHDA and CDR2 SQIVND (reference sequence). This CDR3 has 15 residues. V shed 4 bases and J shed 0 bases, with 10 bases lying between them.

J is TRBJ1-5 and V is TRBV28; 11 nucleotides line up with TRBD1. The CDR3 runs to 18 residues. Unmatched junction bases numbered 11, after V lost 3 bases and J lost 4 bases. Germline V gives CDR1 MDHEN, CDR2 SYDVKM. The CDR3 is CASSFLWTGGFGNQPQHF. CDR3 coding DNA: TGTGCCAGCAGTTTTTTGTGGACAGGGGGCTTCGGGAATCAGCCCCAGCATTTT.

This chain connects TRBV11-2 to TRBJ2-2; 7 nucleotides align to TRBD2. This CDR3 spans 15 amino acids. CDR1 is SGHAT and CDR2 is FQNNGV in the germline V gene. J gave up 1 base and V 5 bases, and 4 bases lay outside the gene matches. The CDR3 DNA reads as TGTGCCAGCAGCCCGGCTAGCGGGAACACCGGGGAGCTGTTTTTT. Its protein is CASSPASGNTGELFF.

The CDR3 spells CASSKTGGGDQPQHF. Written as DNA, the CDR3 is TGTGCCAGCAGCAAGACAGGGGGCGGGGATCAGCCCCAGCATTTT. The chain combines TRBV28 with TRBJ1-5; 10 bases map to TRBD1. J gave up 5 bases and V 6 bases, and 7 bases lay outside the gene matches. The germline gives CDR1 MDHEN, CDR2 SYDVKM. CDR3 length: 15 residues.

Concerning this clone itself: This specimen includes other DNA sequences encoding the same CDR3. The chain employs TRBV11-2 and TRBJ2-1, with D tentatively TRBD2 (6 bases). This CDR3 region has 12 residues. The germline V and J ends were trimmed by 5 bases and 7 bases, with 9 bases remaining between them. CDR1 and CDR2 (germline): SGHAT, FQNNGV. CDR3: CASSAGTNEQFF. The CDR3 DNA sequence: TGTGCCAGCAGCGCAGGGACTAATGAGCAGTTCTTC.

This chain joins TRBV5-4 and TRBJ2-5; 8 positions match TRBD2. The CDR3 has 14 amino acids. Germline V gives CDR1 SGHNT, CDR2 YYREEE (reference sequence). V lost 5 bases, J lost 5 bases, and 8 bases stayed unmatched. The CDR3 here is CASSTGGLGETQYF. CDR3 nucleotides: TGTGCCAGCAGTACGGGGGGGCTAGGGGAGACCCAGTACTTC.

DNA of the CDR3: TGTGCCAGCAGCTTAGCGTTGACAGACGCTAACTATGGCTACACCTTC. This sequence encodes CASSLALTDANYGYTF. The gene calls are TRBV11-2 and TRBJ1-2; TRBD1 is a possible D gene (5 bases). From germline, CDR1 is SGHAT and CDR2 FQNNGV. Trimming stripped 1 base from V and 0 bases from J, with 12 bases between. This CDR3 region has 16 residues.

CDR3 sequence (DNA): TGTGCCAGTAGTGGTAGGACTTACTCCTACAATGAGCAGTTCTTC. This translates into CASSGRTYSYNEQFF. The chain is built from TRBV19 and TRBJ2-1; tentatively, D is TRBD2 (5 bases). The V gene's germline CDR1 is LNHDA and CDR2 SQIVND (reference sequence). Between the trimmed V and J ends, which lost 5 bases and 0 bases, there was a span of 11 bases. CDR3 length equals 15 residues.

The rearrangement uses TRBV2 and TRBJ1-2; 7 bases are a match to TRBD1. V lost 8 bases, J lost 8 bases, and 11 bases stayed unmatched. Germline lookup yields CDR1 SNHLY and CDR2 FYNNEI. The CDR3 is made up of 13 amino acids. The CDR3 DNA sequence: TGTGCCAGCTCTATTCCCGGGACAGTGGGCTACACCTTC. The encoded protein is CASSIPGTVGYTF.

This chain connects TRBV2 to TRBJ2-3, with a weak D call TRBD2 (5 bases). This CDR3 is built from 14 residues. Trimming left V 5 bases short and J 2 bases short, with 11 bases between. Germline V gene lookup returns CDR1 SNHLY and CDR2 FYNNEI. The CDR3 nucleotides read TGTGCCAGCAGTCCCCAGACTATCACAGATACGCAGTATTTT. It specifies CASSPQTITDTQYF.

The rearrangement links TRBV7-9 to TRBJ1-1, with D unclear. CDR1 and CDR2 from the germline V gene are SEHNR and FQNEAQ (reference sequence). V lost 8 bases and J 11 bases, leaving 21 bases between the germline ends. The CDR3 spans 13 residues. As DNA, the CDR3 is TGTGCCAGCTATCAGGCGGAGGGCCGGCGGGCTTTCTTT. Protein product: CASYQAEGRRAFF.

This clone has just one count. The chain combines TRBV10-1 with TRBJ2-3; D unresolved. Germline CDR1 and CDR2: WNHNN and SYGVQD (reference sequence). This CDR3 has 12 amino acids. Trimming shortened V by 10 bases and J by 0 bases, and 8 bases separated the two germline ends. CDR3 DNA: TGCGCCACCCGAGGTAGCACAGATACGCAGTATTTT. This translates into CATRGSTDTQYF.

This clone was observed a handful of times. This chain connects TRBV12-5 to TRBJ2-3; 10 bases fit TRBD2. CDR1 is LGHNT and CDR2 is FRNRAP in the germline V gene. CDR3 length: 15 residues. J was trimmed by 7 bases and V by 6 bases; bases with no gene match: 10. The chain's CDR3 is CASGAGGTVDNTQYF. The CDR3 coding sequence is TGTGCTAGTGGAGCGGGGGGGACAGTCGACAATACGCAGTATTTT.

This clone was counted between two and nine times. The rearrangement uses TRBV5-1 and TRBJ1-6, with D possibly matching TRBD1 (5 bases). The CDR3 has 15 residues. Trimming removed 0 bases from V and 9 bases from J, with 13 bases in between. Germline assignment: CDR1 SGHRS and CDR2 YFSETQ. CDR3 nucleotides: TGCGCCAGCAGCTTGGAGGCAGGGTCAGGTTCACCCCTCCACTTT. It translates to CASSLEAGSGSPLHF.

The rearrangement uses TRBV5-6 and TRBJ1-1; TRBD1 might be the D (6 bases). This CDR3 contains 13 residues. Looked up from germline, CDR1 is SGHDT and CDR2 is YYEEEE. The germline V and J ends were trimmed by 10 bases and 5 bases, with 18 bases remaining between them. The CDR3 bases are TGTGCCGGCCAGGACAGTGGGGGGACTGAAGCTTTCTTT. Translation: CAGQDSGGTEAFF.